This T cell receptor beta chain was retrieved from a study of T cells after yellow fever vaccination. Regarding the study as a whole: Abundant bulk-derived clonotypes could contaminate FACS-sorted repertoires. Most clones from primary vaccination resurfaced after the booster (nearly 97% CD4, about 91% CD8).

TCRdb itself ran the 5' RACE reads through MiXCR, one entry per CDR3 protein. The repertoire has about 320,000 distinct CDR3 sequences, around 4.3% of them found once; the top ten carry less than 20%. Trimming left V 7 bases short and J 4 bases short, with 17 bases between. The CDR3 runs to 15 residues. In regard to this clonotype: Its target is not known.

The clonotype was recovered from a man aged 18 to 35 who received the YFV17D yellow fever vaccine. The sample in question was PBMCs, obtained 15 days after the yellow fever booster vaccination. The rearrangement links TRBV12-3 or TRBV12-4 to TRBJ2-1, with a possible D match to TRBD2 (7 bases). CDR3 loop: CASIGGASGYNEQFF. In DNA form, the CDR3 reads TGTGCCAGCATTGGGGGGGCTAGCGGTTACAATGAGCAGTTCTTC.